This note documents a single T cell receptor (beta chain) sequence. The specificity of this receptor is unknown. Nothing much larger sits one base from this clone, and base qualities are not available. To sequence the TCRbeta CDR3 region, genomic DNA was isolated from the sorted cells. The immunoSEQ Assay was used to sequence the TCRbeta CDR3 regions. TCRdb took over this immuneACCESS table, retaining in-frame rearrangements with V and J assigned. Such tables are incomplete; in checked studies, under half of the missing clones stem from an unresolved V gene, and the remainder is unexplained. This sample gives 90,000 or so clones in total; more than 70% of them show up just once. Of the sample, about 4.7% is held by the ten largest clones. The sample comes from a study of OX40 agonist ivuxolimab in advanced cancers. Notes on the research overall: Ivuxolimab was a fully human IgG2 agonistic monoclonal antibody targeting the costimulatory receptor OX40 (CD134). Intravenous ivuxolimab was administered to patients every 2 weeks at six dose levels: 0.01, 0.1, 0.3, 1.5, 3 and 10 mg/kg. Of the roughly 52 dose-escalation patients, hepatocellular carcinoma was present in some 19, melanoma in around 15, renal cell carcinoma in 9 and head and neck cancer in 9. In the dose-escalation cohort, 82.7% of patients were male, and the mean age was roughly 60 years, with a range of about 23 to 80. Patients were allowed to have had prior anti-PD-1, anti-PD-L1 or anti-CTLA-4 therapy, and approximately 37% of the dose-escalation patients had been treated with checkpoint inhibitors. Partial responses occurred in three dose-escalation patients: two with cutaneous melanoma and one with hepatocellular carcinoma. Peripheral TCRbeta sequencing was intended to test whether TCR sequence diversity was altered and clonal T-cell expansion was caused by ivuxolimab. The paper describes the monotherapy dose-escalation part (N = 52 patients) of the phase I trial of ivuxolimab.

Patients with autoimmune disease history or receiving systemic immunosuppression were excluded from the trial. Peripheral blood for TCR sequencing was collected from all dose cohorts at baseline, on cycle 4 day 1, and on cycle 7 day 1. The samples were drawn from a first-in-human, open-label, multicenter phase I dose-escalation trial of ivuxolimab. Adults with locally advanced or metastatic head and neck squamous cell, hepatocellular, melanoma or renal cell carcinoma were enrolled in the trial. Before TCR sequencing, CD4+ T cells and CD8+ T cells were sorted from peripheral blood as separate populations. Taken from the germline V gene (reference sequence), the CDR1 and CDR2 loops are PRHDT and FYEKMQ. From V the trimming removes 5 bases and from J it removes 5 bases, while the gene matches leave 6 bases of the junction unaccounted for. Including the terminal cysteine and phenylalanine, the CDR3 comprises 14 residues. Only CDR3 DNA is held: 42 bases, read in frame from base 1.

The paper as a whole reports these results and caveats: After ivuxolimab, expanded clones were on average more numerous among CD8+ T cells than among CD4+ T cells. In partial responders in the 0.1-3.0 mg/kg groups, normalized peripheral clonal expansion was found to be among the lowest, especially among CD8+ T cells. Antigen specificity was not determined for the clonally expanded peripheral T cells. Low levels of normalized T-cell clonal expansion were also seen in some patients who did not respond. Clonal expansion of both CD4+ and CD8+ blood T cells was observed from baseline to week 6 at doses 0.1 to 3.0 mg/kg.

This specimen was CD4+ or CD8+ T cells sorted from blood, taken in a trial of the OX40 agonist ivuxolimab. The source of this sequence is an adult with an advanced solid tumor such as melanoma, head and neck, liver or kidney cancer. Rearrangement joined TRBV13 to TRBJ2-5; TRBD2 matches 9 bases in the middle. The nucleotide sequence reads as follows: TGTGCCAGCAGCCCCGGGACTAGCAGGGAGACCCAGTACTTC. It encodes CASSPGTSRETQYF.